This TCR beta chain originates from a study of blood T cell repertoires in COVID-19. Clinical histories supplied by participants themselves formed the basis of cohort assignment. Method: immunoSEQ multiplex PCR; TCRdb's copy keeps in-frame clones and lacks some. This table holds around 220,000 clones, around 81% found once. V lost 5 bases and J 0 bases, leaving 16 bases between the germline ends. There are 17 residues in the CDR3. Germline V gene sequence: CDR1 LNHDA, CDR2 SQIVND (reference sequence). In this sample, this clone turned up once. The V and J genes are TRBV19 and TRBJ1-4; perhaps TRBD1 as D (6 bases). The sequenced material came from PBMCs or T cells enriched from blood (not recorded which). The sequence derives from a middle-aged woman with acute COVID-19. CDR3 nucleotide sequence: TGTGCCAGTAGTCCCTCACACGAGGGGGCAACTAATGAAAAACTGTTTTTT. It is translated as CASSPSHEGATNEKLFF.